This T cell receptor (beta chain) emerged from a study of OX40 agonist ivuxolimab in advanced cancers. Study as a whole: Previous treatment with anti-PD-1, anti-PD-L1 or anti-CTLA-4 therapy was allowed; under 50% had received some. Among those treated, three patients had partial responses, one with hepatocellular carcinoma and two with cutaneous melanoma.

Study results and caveats: More expanded clones were seen, on average, in CD8+ T cells than in CD4+. Among the lowest levels of clonal expansion were found in partial responders at 0.1-3.0 mg/kg.

The protocol was immunoSEQ multiplex PCR, while the TCRdb copy is restricted to in-frame clones and leaves out a portion. The table includes about 94,000 clones, roughly 94% detected once. Germline CDR1 reads LGHNA; CDR2 reads YSLEER. The CDR3 length is 15 residues. V lost 0 bases and J 8 bases, leaving 13 bases between the germline ends. To note about this clone: Its specificity is unknown.

This chain connects TRBV4-3 to TRBJ1-4; perhaps TRBD1 as D (5 bases). Sequenced here: CD4+ or CD8+ T cells sorted from blood, sampled in a trial of the OX40 agonist ivuxolimab. The clonotype was recovered from an adult with an advanced solid tumor such as melanoma, head and neck, liver or kidney cancer. The CDR3 is CASSQDLIGGEKLFF. The CDR3, as DNA: TGCGCCAGCAGCCAAGATTTAATCGGGGGAGAAAAACTGTTTTTT.